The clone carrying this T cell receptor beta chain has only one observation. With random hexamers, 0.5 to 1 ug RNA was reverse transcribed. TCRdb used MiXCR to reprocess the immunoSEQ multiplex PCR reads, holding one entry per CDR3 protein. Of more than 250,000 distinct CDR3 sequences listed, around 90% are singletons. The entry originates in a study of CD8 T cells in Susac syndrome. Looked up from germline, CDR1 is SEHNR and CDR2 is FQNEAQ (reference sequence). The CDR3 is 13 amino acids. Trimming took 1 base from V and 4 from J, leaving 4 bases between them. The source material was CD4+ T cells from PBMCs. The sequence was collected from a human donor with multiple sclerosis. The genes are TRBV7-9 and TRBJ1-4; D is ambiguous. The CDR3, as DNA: TGTGCCAGCAGCTTAGACCGTAATGAAAAACTGTTTTTT. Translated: CASSLDRNEKLFF.